These 6 T cell receptor beta chains were sequenced from one sample in a study of identical twins. TCRdb fed the 5' RACE reads into MiXCR, producing one record per CDR3 protein. Seen here are some 790,000 distinct CDR3 sequences, 15% to 20% observed once, and the top ten hold roughly 13%. These data were also reused for a study on T cells expressing NK-cell markers.

Material for sequencing was PBMCs. Every receptor here comes from a woman aged 18-35 years in good health.

This clonotype was seen at least ten times. The chain couples TRBV6-5 to TRBJ1-1; D is uncertain. The V and J ends lost 0 bases and 0 bases respectively, with 2 bases between them. CDR1 and CDR2 (germline): MNHEY, SVGAGI. This CDR3 has 13 amino acids. CDR3 residues: CASSYSLNTEAFF. In DNA form, the CDR3 reads TGTGCCAGCAGTTACTCTCTGAACACTGAAGCTTTCTTT.

The chain combines TRBV2 with TRBJ2-3, with D possibly matching TRBD2 (5 bases). V lost 7 bases to trimming and J lost 2 bases, with 10 bases between them. The CDR3 extends over 13 amino acids. CDR1 and CDR2 from the germline V gene are SNHLY and FYNNEI. The chain's CDR3 is CASIPGDTDTQYF. The DNA for the CDR3 is TGTGCCAGCATCCCCGGGGACACAGATACGCAGTATTTT.

This clonotype was seen a few times. This sequence joins TRBV6-1 and TRBJ2-5, with a weak D call TRBD1 (5 bases). V lost 1 base to trimming and J lost 7 bases, with 22 bases between them. Germline CDR1 reads MNHNS; CDR2 reads SASEGT. CDR3 size: 17 residues. The CDR3 region is CASSEEQLGLKRGTQYF. The CDR3 DNA follows: TGTGCCAGCAGTGAAGAACAGTTGGGGCTAAAAAGAGGGACCCAGTACTTC.

The chain links TRBV20-1 to TRBJ2-1, with D hard to call. Germline CDR1 reads DFQATT; CDR2 reads SNEGSKA (reference sequence). This CDR3 region has 14 residues. V was shortened by 6 bases and J by 2 bases, with 14 bases between the two germline ends. DNA for the CDR3: TGCAGTGCCCCCCGGTGGGGTGCCTACAATGAGCAGTTCTTC. Its translation is CSAPRWGAYNEQFF.

This rearrangement joins TRBV12-3 or TRBV12-4 to TRBJ2-7; D call uncertain. V was pared by 3 bases and J by 7 bases, with 10 bases between. The CDR3 extends over 12 amino acids. CDR3 sequence reads: CASSFSSAEQYF. The CDR3 coding sequence is TGTGCCAGCAGTTTTAGTTCTGCTGAGCAGTACTTC.

The gene calls are TRBV15 and TRBJ2-1; weak D call: TRBD2 (6 bases). V dropped 5 bases and J dropped 9 bases, with 8 bases sitting between them. Germline CDR1 LNHNV, CDR2 YYDKDF (reference sequence). The CDR3 covers 11 residues. In DNA form, the CDR3 reads TGTGCCACCAGCGCGGGGAGTGAGCAGTTCTTC. Protein sequence: CATSAGSEQFF.